This TCR beta chain was documented in a study of response to subunit inactivated influenza vaccine. The CDR3 runs to 13 residues. The V and J ends lost 0 bases and 7 bases respectively, with 10 bases between them. The germline V gene has CDR1 SGHDT and CDR2 YYEEEE. This clonotype showed up just a few times. One entry per CDR3 protein results from TCRdb running MiXCR on the RT-PCR reads. The repertoire holds just over 300,000 distinct CDR3 sequences, with about 20% as singletons. This sample comprised PBMCs from blood, obtained about 20 months after vaccination. This receptor was identified in a man aged 50 to 69 who received an inactivated influenza vaccine. J is TRBJ1-2 and V is TRBV5-6; D is unclear. The CDR3 bases are TGTGCCAGCAGCTTGGAAACGAGGGTTGGCTACACCTTC. Protein sequence: CASSLETRVGYTF.